This T cell receptor beta chain was identified during a study of cytomegalovirus exposure and HLA in healthy donors listed by TCRdb under 2017. Looking at the study overall: In an earlier analysis of approximately 640 of the donors, under 300 Gb of sequence data and 120 million or so unique TCR beta sequences from about 180 million T cells were reported. Roughly 5 DR-DQ haplotypes were handled as single units for association and clustering because linkage in the cohort was strong. Donor age, sex, ethnicity and CMV serostatus were compiled together with the repertoire data. To predict cytomegalovirus infection status, the study brought together high-throughput TCR immunosequencing, statistical association of individual TCRs with disease status, and machine learning. The aim of the study was to test whether cataloging public T cell receptors could identify signatures of past pathogen exposure. Genome-wide SNP genotypes for about 60% of the 666 donors were used in a later genetic analysis, which treated that subset as a discovery cohort. In the later analysis, no new phenotypic data were used to find candidate immune exposures; instead, reliance was placed on TCR beta sequences and their occurrence across donors. On average, about 200,000 unique TCR beta nucleotide sequences were sequenced per donor among 350 to 400 genotyped donors of the cohort, with 15% to 20% of those sequences being non-productive. Of the 398 genotyped donors, more than 75% were placed in the genetic ancestry cluster associated with self-reported Caucasian donors. Besides the first cohort of roughly 640 subjects, a separate validation cohort made up of roughly 120 different subjects was used. Typing coverage differed by locus: A, B, C, DRB1 and DQB1 were typed in about 620-630 donors, DQA1 in 500 to 550, DPA1 in nearly 610, and DPB1 in 400 to 480. Roughly 300 gigabases of sequencing data and 70 million to 85 million unique TCR sequences were included in an early release covering 550 to 650 HLA-typed donors. In a later analysis, previously published TCR beta repertoires from 550 to 700 donors were re-analyzed and high-resolution HLA genotyping was added so that TCR occurrence patterns could be studied. The study used immunosequencing to profile the T cell repertoires of more than 650 subjects and linked those repertoires to cytomegalovirus serostatus. Both class I and class II loci were covered by HLA typing, at four-digit resolution. All discovery cohort repertoires had been generated using a single sequencing platform. An earlier analysis of several hundred of the donors used high-throughput TCR beta sequencing to judge whether each TCR beta V gene segment behaved as functional or pseudogenic.

To prepare the library, the immunoSEQ multiplex PCR assay was applied. A mixture of 60 forward primers for TCR Vbeta segments and 13 reverse primers for TCR Jbeta segments was used in the multiplex PCR. A multiplex PCR assay on genomic DNA amplified the CDR3 region of rearranged TCR beta genes. On the Illumina HiSeq System, the amplified TCR beta libraries were sequenced as 87-base-pair reads. Processing in the source paper ran as follows. A later analysis tallied about 77 million unique TCR beta chains across the 666 repertoires, and around 10 million of those chains were shared by two or more donors. Raw reads were error-corrected and collapsed into unique sequences with a nearest-neighbor algorithm that merged closely related sequences to remove PCR and sequencing errors. V, D and J gene segments were assigned by aligning CDR3 sequences to IMGT reference sequences. For a sequence to be retained, at least a six-nucleotide match to both a V gene segment and a J gene segment was required. Rearrangements were called productive when the CDR3 lacked stop codons and stayed in frame with V and J; all others were non-productive. CDR3 was defined according to IMGT convention as the region running from the second conserved V-encoded cysteine to the conserved J-encoded phenylalanine. The earlier analysis of some 540 of the donors excluded any sequence lacking an unambiguous match to a single V gene segment. An earlier analysis of a few hundred of the donors called V segments functional above 56.7% productive rearrangements and segregating when the between-donor standard deviation exceeded 5%. To diagnose cytomegalovirus status from the catalog of TCR beta chain sequences, a statistical classification framework was built. V and J gene assignment, in a later analysis, came from comparing TCR nucleotide sequences with IMGT/GENE-DB human TR gene sequences. Using the TCRdist pipeline, a later analysis assigned CDR3 sequences along with most-parsimonious VDJ recombination scenarios. In a later analysis, each TCR beta chain was defined by its CDR3 amino acid sequence together with its V-gene family, and reads without a unique V-gene family were excluded. In a later analysis, around 650 highly shared, low-generation-probability nucleotide sequences were removed to address suspected cross-contamination and a sequencing artifact. In a later analysis, a clonal expansion index was calculated for each public chain from normalized within-repertoire ranks of inferred template counts. Generation probabilities in a later analysis came from a VDJ recombination model fitted to out-of-frame rearrangements, and those results were checked against IGoR. In a later analysis, hypergeometric tests were used to score TCR-TCR, TCR-HLA and TCR-CMV co-occurrence, with a repertoire-size bias correction applied to TCR pairs. False discovery rates were estimated in a later analysis by permuting HLA or CMV assignments 20 times. In a later analysis, co-occurring TCRs were grouped using DBSCAN, and TCRdist sequence similarity was added for clustering within HLA-allele-positive subsets. Repertoires with fewer than 30,000 or more than 120,000 public chains, plus five repertoires with anomalous nucleotide sharing, were excluded from co-occurrence clustering. TCRdb limited this immuneACCESS table to in-frame rearrangements with V and J called. A share of clones is missing; checked studies link under half to unresolved V genes, and the rest is unexplained. That table supplies the V and J calls and clone size; D and trimming were determined from the DNA. The sample yields more than 70,000 clones; around 80% were counted once. The ten largest clones take up 4% to 5.5% of the sample.

What the research found in general, with its limitations: Compared with equally common non-associated chains, HLA-associated TCR beta chains in a later analysis were more clonally expanded and had lower generation probabilities. The study listed 150 to 200 TCR beta chains as associated with cytomegalovirus. This cohort had only TCR beta chains sequenced, and the lack of alpha or paired-chain data limited which features could be detected. According to a later analysis, parvovirus B19, influenza, CMV and Epstein-Barr virus appeared linked to several top co-occurrence clusters. Because HLA typing was unavailable for some donors at each locus, only the typed subset was used in association tests. Correlated functional status among segregating V segments might reflect linkage disequilibrium, but an unknown experimental factor could not be ruled out. A further reported finding was that TCR beta sequences accurately predicted the HLA-A and HLA-B alleles for most subjects in the first cohort. Cytomegalovirus status was reported to be diagnosed by the classifier with high specificity and sensitivity in both the original and validation cohorts. Most TCR sequences were observed very rarely across donors, whereas some public TCRs were present in many individuals. A few of the identified cytomegalovirus-associated TCR beta chains were confirmed in vitro to be specific for cytomegalovirus antigens. Immune exposure information for the cohort was limited to CMV serostatus. Because counts were too low, approximately 18 rarely observed V segments, including chromosome 9 orphons, were excluded from the earlier analysis of several hundred of the donors. The 87-base-pair reads could not distinguish some IMGT-functional V segments, including TRBV6-2 and TRBV6-3, so those segments were excluded. Specific HLA alleles were associated with 15,000 to 20,000 TCR beta sequences at a false discovery rate of 0.05 in a later analysis. V-gene and J-gene trimming of TCR beta chains was associated with a missense DCLRE1C variant in a later genetic analysis, and the association was replicated in an independent cohort. Compared with the approximately 700-donor mean, donors in an Asian-associated ancestry cluster had fewer N-insertions in productive TCRs, according to a later genetic analysis. Presence/absence analyses assumed roughly uniform sequencing depth across donors, an assumption that may not hold. In an earlier analysis of some 500 of the donors, most TCR beta V segments were observed in productive rearrangements about 90% or about 30% of the time, broadly matching IMGT annotations. The authors suggested that the approach could potentially be generalized to other disease states and immunological phenotypes. Assigning TCR associations to individual alleles was difficult when HLA alleles, especially DR and DQ, strongly co-occurred. A group of highly shared sequence variants was considered likely to be a technical artifact of the sequencing pipeline. According to a later analysis, TCR association rates differed among HLA loci, with DRB1 alleles showing the most associated TCRs and HLA-C alleles showing the fewest. In a later analysis, most CMV-associated TCR beta chains were found to appear HLA-restricted, with HLA associations seemingly driven largely by CMV exposure.

The cohort consisted of hundreds of healthy bone marrow donors. At the time of sampling, every cohort member was nominally healthy, though immune exposures that went unrecorded were likely present. The donor tested CMV seropositive, placing the donor among the 289 seropositive members of the cohort. A peripheral blood sample was provided by each donor, and peripheral blood mononuclear cells were used for TCR beta sequencing. The Qiagen DNeasy Blood Extraction Kit was used to extract genomic DNA from the blood cell samples. Turning to this clone: It has no known antigen specificity. Base qualities are not at hand, and no much larger clone is one base apart.

Sequences SGHRS (CDR1) and YFSETQ (CDR2) are obtained from the germline V gene. V lost 5 bases and J lost 3 bases; the stretch between them is 7 bases long. Measured from the cysteine to the phenylalanine, the CDR3 is 12 residues long. Only the CDR3 DNA stays, 36 bases, in frame from base 1. The V and J genes are TRBV5-1 and TRBJ2-3; the D gene cannot be named for sure. Sequenced: PBMCs. The sequence came from a man aged 25 to 40 in good health and CMV-seropositive. The CDR3 amino acid sequence is: CASSPETDTQYF. The DNA reads as follows: TGCGCCAGCAGTCCAGAAACAGATACGCAGTATTTT.